This T cell receptor (beta chain) was retrieved from a study of regulatory T cells in long-lasting Graves disease (dated by TCRdb to about 2021). For the wider study: Persistent Graves' disease was defined as antithyroid drug treatment for over 5 years with persistently positive TSH receptor autoantibodies. A total of roughly 35 samples were covered by TCR sequencing, comprising roughly 13 persistent and 20 or so newly diagnosed Graves' disease patients. The study took place in China and was registered as a clinical trial. This study used TCR sequencing and RNA sequencing of peripheral blood to compare persistent Graves' disease patients against newly diagnosed Graves' disease patients. Antithyroid drugs had been taken for approximately 9.5 years on average by persistent Graves' disease patients in the clinical cohort. General conclusions and limits of the study: Only the TCR beta chain was sequenced and analyzed. Compared with newly diagnosed patients, persistent Graves' disease patients had lower TCR Shannon entropy and fewer highly expanded clones, which suggests clonal expansion. More public clonotypes were shared among persistent patients (roughly 2,700) than among newly diagnosed patients (under 1,000). Peripheral blood alone was examined, since thyroid tissue, which constituted the primary lesion, could not be accessed. The small sample size was acknowledged by the authors as a limitation that may reduce accuracy. Preferential use of TRBV28, TRBJ1-2 and TRBJ2-5 was observed in persistent disease, whereas TRBV20-1 and TRBJ2-1 were favored in newly diagnosed disease.

The CDR3, cysteine through phenylalanine, is 16 amino acids long. CDR3 DNA only is kept here, 48 bases in frame from base 1. CDR1 and CDR2 (MNHEY, SMNVEV) derive from the germline V gene (reference sequence). V is pruned by 3 bases and J by 6 bases, leaving 9 bases of the junction without a gene match. In this sample, this clonotype turned up many times. No cognate antigen has been identified for it. No qualities accompany the bases; no much larger clone lies one base away. Library method: multiplex PCR. The instrument given in TCRdb is Illumina HiSeq 4000. To build TCR beta libraries, CDR3 regions were amplified by Arm-PCR using iRepertoire HTBI primers. Before sequencing, the PCR products underwent gel purification. The study's own analysis went as follows. Across samples, about 63 TRBV and 14 TRBJ segments were identified and used for gene usage analysis of CDR3 amino acid clonotypes. COPE and FqMerger were used to merge filtered high-quality paired reads into contigs. BLAST was used to align contigs to IMGT TRBV, TRBD and TRBJ reference genes, and CDR3 was defined according to IMGT. Clonotypes above 0.1% frequency were classified as highly expanded clones. Shannon entropy was used to measure repertoire diversity, and the Gini coefficient was used to measure V-J evenness. A clonotype was considered public if more than one individual shared it. TCRdb reprocessed the public reads (quality trimming at Q25 with fastp, clone calling with MiXCR) and kept in-frame beta chains. CDR3 protein sequences are deduplicated, and each keeps its most common genes and DNA. V and J calls and clone size were set by TCRdb, not the authors. Recorded for this sample are under 450,000 distinct CDR3 sequences; less than 25% of them occurred a single time. The ten biggest clones cover about a quarter of the sample.

Interpreted using the paper, the time point label stands for: persistent/refractory GD, antithyroid drugs over 5 years with positive TRAb. RNA was extracted from PBMCs in TRIzol for both TCR sequencing and RNA sequencing. Graves' disease was diagnosed according to American Thyroid Association guidelines. Recruitment of patients was carried out at an endocrinology department in Xi'an, China. Each patient gave around 9 milliliters of peripheral blood, collected in an EDTA anticoagulant tube. PBMCs were isolated by Ficoll Paque Plus density gradient separation without further T cell sorting. An Agilent 2100 Bioanalyzer and agarose gel were used to assess RNA quality, and a NanoDrop 2000 was used to measure RNA concentration.

The sequence derives from a female donor with Graves disease. The rearrangement combines TRBV27 with TRBJ2-7, and 12 junction bases match TRBD2. The sample was peripheral blood mononuclear cells (PBMCs), taken when the disease was refractory, from a patient treated with antithyroid drugs. The DNA is as follows: TGTGCCAGCAGTTTCCGGACTAGCGGGACTCTGAGCGAGCAGTACTTC. Its translation is CASSFRTSGTLSEQYF.